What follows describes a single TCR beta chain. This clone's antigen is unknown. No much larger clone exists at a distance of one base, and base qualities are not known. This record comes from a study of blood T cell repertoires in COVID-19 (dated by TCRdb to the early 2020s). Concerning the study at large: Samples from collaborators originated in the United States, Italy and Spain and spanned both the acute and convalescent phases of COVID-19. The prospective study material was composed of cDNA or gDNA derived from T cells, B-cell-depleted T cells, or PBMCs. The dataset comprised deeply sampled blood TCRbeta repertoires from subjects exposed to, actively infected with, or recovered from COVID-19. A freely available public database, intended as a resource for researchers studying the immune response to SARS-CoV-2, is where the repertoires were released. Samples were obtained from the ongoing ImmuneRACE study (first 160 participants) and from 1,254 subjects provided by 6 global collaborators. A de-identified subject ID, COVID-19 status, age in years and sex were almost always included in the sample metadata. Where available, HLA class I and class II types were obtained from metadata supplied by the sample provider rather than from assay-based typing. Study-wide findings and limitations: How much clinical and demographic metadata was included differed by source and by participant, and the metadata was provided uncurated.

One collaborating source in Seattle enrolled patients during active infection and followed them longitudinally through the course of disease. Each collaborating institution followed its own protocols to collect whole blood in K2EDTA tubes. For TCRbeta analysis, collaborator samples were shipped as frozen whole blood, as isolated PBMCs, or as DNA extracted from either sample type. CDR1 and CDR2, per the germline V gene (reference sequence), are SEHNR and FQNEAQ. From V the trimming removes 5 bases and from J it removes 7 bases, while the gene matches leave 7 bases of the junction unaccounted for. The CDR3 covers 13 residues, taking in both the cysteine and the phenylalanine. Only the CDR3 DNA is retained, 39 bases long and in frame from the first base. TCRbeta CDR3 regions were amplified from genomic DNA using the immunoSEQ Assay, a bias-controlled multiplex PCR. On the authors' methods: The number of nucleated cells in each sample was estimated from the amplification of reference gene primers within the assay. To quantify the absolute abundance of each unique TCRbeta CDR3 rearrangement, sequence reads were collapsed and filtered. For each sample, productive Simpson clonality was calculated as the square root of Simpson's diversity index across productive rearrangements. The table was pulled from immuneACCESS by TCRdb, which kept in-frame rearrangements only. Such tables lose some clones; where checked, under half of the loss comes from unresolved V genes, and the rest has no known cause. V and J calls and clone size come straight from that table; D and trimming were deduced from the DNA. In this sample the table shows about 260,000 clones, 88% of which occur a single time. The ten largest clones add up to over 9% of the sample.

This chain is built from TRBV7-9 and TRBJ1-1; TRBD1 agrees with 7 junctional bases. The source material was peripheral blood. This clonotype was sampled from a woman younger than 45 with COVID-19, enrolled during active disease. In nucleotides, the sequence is TGTGCCAGCAGCCCGGGACAGCAGAGTGAAGCTTTCTTT. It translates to CASSPGQQSEAFF.